A selection of T cell receptor beta chains follows, all from one sample in a study of CD8+CD57+ T cells in acquired aplastic anemia. MiXCR, run by TCRdb on the reads, gives a single entry per CDR3 protein. The data contain approximately 180,000 distinct CDR3 sequences, 55% to 65% of them singletons. Input material: sorted CD4+, CD8+, or CD8+CD57+ T cells (not recorded which) from PBMCs. All receptors come from a human donor with aplastic anemia. Each CDR3 is given with its conserved first and last residue. Clone sizes are given selectively: once, few, many, or a class where the clone is expanded.

clone_size: many
j_call: TRBJ2-5
v_call: TRBV12-3/TRBV12-4
cdr3_aa: CASSLGARYQETQYF

clone_size: few
j_call: TRBJ1-2
v_call: TRBV6-6
cdr3_aa: CASSLTASYGYTF

clone_size: NA
j_call: TRBJ2-7
v_call: TRBV4-1
cdr3_aa: CASQTLTGAYEQYF

clone_size: NA
j_call: TRBJ2-5
v_call: TRBV24-1
cdr3_aa: CATSDSQPGTQETQYF

clone_size: once
j_call: TRBJ1-5
v_call: TRBV4-2
cdr3_aa: CASSLGGQGYQPQHF

clone_size: NA
j_call: TRBJ2-2
v_call: TRBV6-5
cdr3_aa: CASSSGGVNTGELFF

clone_size: NA
j_call: TRBJ2-3
v_call: TRBV6-5
cdr3_aa: CASSPKMAFTDTQYF

clone_size: NA
j_call: TRBJ1-2
v_call: TRBV7-8
cdr3_aa: CASSLGPRADYGYTF

clone_size: many
j_call: TRBJ1-2
v_call: TRBV27
cdr3_aa: CASREGNYGYTF

clone_size: once
j_call: TRBJ2-5
v_call: TRBV29-1
cdr3_aa: CSVEGTGQETQYF

clone_size: NA
j_call: TRBJ2-7
v_call: TRBV7-3
cdr3_aa: CASSPRASGTTYEQYF

clone_size: NA
j_call: TRBJ2-5
v_call: TRBV15
cdr3_aa: CATSRRGAETQYF

clone_size: many
j_call: TRBJ2-7
v_call: TRBV7-9
cdr3_aa: CASSLSTLGEYEQYF

clone_size: once
j_call: TRBJ2-1
v_call: TRBV19
cdr3_aa: CASSPPPRLAGLHNEQFF

clone_size: many
j_call: TRBJ2-7
v_call: TRBV29-1
cdr3_aa: CSFLSTETYEQYF

clone_size: NA
j_call: TRBJ2-7
v_call: TRBV5-8
cdr3_aa: CASSLTGVQQYF

clone_size: NA
j_call: TRBJ1-1
v_call: TRBV9
cdr3_aa: CASSVASGLVNTEAFF

clone_size: once
j_call: TRBJ2-3
v_call: TRBV24-1
cdr3_aa: CATSVPGGTDTQYF

clone_size: NA
j_call: TRBJ1-2
v_call: TRBV2
cdr3_aa: CASSVPGGIYGYTF

clone_size: NA
j_call: TRBJ1-6
v_call: TRBV7-2
cdr3_aa: CASSLSAGFSYNSPLHF

clone_size: many
j_call: TRBJ2-7
v_call: TRBV7-9
cdr3_aa: CASSGGTSYEQYF

clone_size: NA
j_call: TRBJ2-3
v_call: TRBV19
cdr3_aa: CAWTGLAGGLLSTDTQYF

clone_size: NA
j_call: TRBJ2-7
v_call: TRBV7-9
cdr3_aa: CASSRQDRQYF

clone_size: few
j_call: TRBJ2-7
v_call: TRBV11-2
cdr3_aa: CASSLGVGRYEQYF

clone_size: many
j_call: TRBJ2-1
v_call: TRBV15
cdr3_aa: CATSTDRGNEQFF

clone_size: NA
j_call: TRBJ2-5
v_call: TRBV5-4
cdr3_aa: CASSMGLATETQYF

clone_size: NA
j_call: TRBJ2-2
v_call: TRBV5-1
cdr3_aa: CASSWTSDSTGELFF

clone_size: few
j_call: TRBJ1-5
v_call: TRBV4-1
cdr3_aa: CASSMIGQGYELQHF

clone_size: NA
j_call: TRBJ2-7
v_call: TRBV10-1
cdr3_aa: CASSEANLGEQYF

clone_size: NA
j_call: TRBJ1-5
v_call: TRBV19
cdr3_aa: CASSIRDQPQHF

clone_size: once
j_call: TRBJ2-1
v_call: TRBV10-3
cdr3_aa: CATGREANEQFF

clone_size: NA
j_call: TRBJ2-7
v_call: TRBV29-1
cdr3_aa: CSVSMDGGYEQYF

clone_size: NA
j_call: TRBJ2-7
v_call: TRBV19
cdr3_aa: CASSKGDTLYEQYF

clone_size: NA
j_call: TRBJ2-7
v_call: TRBV7-9
cdr3_aa: CASSSTGVRDEQYF

clone_size: few
j_call: TRBJ2-2
v_call: TRBV20-1
cdr3_aa: CSAKPGGADTGELFF

clone_size: few
j_call: TRBJ2-3
v_call: TRBV24-1
cdr3_aa: CATSDLEGGRGTDTQYF

clone_size: few
j_call: TRBJ2-7
v_call: TRBV2
cdr3_aa: CATRDSPYEQYF

clone_size: NA
j_call: TRBJ2-7
v_call: TRBV5-5
cdr3_aa: CASSLEGPVEQYF

clone_size: NA
j_call: TRBJ2-7
v_call: TRBV7-8
cdr3_aa: CASSLVTGATTYEQYF

clone_size: many
j_call: TRBJ1-1
v_call: TRBV29-1
cdr3_aa: CSVWAENTEAFF

clone_size: NA
j_call: TRBJ1-1
v_call: TRBV2
cdr3_aa: CASTQGSFAFF

clone_size: NA
j_call: TRBJ2-5
v_call: TRBV20-1
cdr3_aa: CSATPLATSGQETQYF

clone_size: NA
j_call: TRBJ2-1
v_call: TRBV2
cdr3_aa: CASTRTSGISYNEQFF

clone_size: many
j_call: TRBJ1-1
v_call: TRBV2
cdr3_aa: CASRERENTEAFF

clone_size: NA
j_call: TRBJ2-2
v_call: TRBV10-3
cdr3_aa: CAIDSGSRNTGELFF

clone_size: NA
j_call: TRBJ2-2
v_call: TRBV19
cdr3_aa: CASTSGQLPTGELFF

clone_size: NA
j_call: TRBJ2-7
v_call: TRBV20-1
cdr3_aa: CSARPGTSGTYEQYF

clone_size: NA
j_call: TRBJ2-5
v_call: TRBV7-9
cdr3_aa: CASSSLAGVWETQYF